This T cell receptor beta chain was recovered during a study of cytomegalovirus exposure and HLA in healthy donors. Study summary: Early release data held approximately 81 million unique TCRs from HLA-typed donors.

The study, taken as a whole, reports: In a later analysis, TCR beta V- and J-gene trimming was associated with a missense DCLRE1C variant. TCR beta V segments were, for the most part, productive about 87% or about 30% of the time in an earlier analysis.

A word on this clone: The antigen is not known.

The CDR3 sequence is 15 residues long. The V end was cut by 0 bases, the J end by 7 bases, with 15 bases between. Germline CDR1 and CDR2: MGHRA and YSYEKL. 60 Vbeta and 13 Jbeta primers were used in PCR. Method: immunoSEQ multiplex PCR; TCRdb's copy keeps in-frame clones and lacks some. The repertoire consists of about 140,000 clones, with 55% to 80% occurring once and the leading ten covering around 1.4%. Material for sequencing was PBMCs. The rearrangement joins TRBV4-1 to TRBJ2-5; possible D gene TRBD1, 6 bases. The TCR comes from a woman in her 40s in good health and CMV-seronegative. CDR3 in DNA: TGCGCCAGCAGCCAAGAAATCTCTCAAGGGGGGACCCAGTACTTC. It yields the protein CASSQEISQGGTQYF.